The present T cell receptor (beta chain) was sequenced within a study of T cell responses to AZD1222 COVID-19 vaccine. General study results and limits: Possibly, clonal diversity was underestimated; donors were largely white British and included more females.

Comments on this clone: Its matching antigen is unknown.

Germline lookup yields CDR1 MNHEY and CDR2 SVGAGI. Trimming removed 2 bases at V and 3 bases at J, with 11 bases between. The CDR3 is 15 residues long. The data were produced by immunoSEQ multiplex PCR, yet TCRdb's version contains in-frame clones alone and is incomplete. The sample lists over 150,000 clones, roughly nine tenths occurring once. The TCR comes from an adult in good health. The chain joins TRBV6-5 to TRBJ1-5; possibly TRBD1 for D (5 bases). The source material was peripheral blood, sampled on day 0 of AZD1222 vaccination. CDR3 region: CASSYGGGANQPQHF. The CDR3 DNA follows: TGTGCCAGCAGTTACGGGGGTGGGGCCAATCAGCCCCAGCATTTT.